The entry below gives a single TCR beta chain sequence along with its context. Its antigen remains unknown. Peripheral blood was collected from the related graft donor on the marrow donation day. Cells defined as naive were viable CD3+CD4+ or CD3+CD8+ and CCR7+CD45RA+CD45RO-CD95-CD27+CD28+. TCRdb keeps only in-frame clones here, not all; method: immunoSEQ multiplex PCR. This sample has about 11,000 clones; approximately 95% occur once, and the top ten carry approximately 0.3%. This entry comes from a study of T cells after posttransplantation cyclophosphamide. Study conclusions and caveats: Recipient CMV seropositivity and CMV reactivation strongly tracked TRB clonality.

This CDR3 is 15 amino acids long. CDR1 is MDHEN, CDR2 SYDVKM, per germline. V lost 7 bases and J lost 0, with 10 bases in between. The specimen sequenced was naive CD8+ T cells sorted from PBMCs. This chain connects TRBV28 to TRBJ1-6; D is unclear. This TCR was sampled from a man aged 25-45 years in good health and a related stem cell transplant donor. CDR3 nucleotide sequence: TGTGCCAGCACCATGACATCCTCCTATAATTCACCCCTCCACTTT. Translating gives CASTMTSSYNSPLHF.